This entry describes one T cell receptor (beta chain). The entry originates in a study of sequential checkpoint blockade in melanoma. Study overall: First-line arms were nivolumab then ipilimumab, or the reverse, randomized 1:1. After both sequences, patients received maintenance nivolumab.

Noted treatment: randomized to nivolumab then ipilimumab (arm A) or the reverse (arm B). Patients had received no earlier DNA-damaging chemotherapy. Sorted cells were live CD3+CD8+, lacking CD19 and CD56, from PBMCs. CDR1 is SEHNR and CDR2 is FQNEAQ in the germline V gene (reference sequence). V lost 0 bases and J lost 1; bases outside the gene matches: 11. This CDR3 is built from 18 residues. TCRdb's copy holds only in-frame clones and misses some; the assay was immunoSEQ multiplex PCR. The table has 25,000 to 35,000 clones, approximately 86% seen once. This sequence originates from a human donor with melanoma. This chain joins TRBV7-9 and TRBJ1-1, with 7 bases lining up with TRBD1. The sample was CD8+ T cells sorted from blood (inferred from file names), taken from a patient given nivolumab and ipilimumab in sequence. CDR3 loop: CASSLALISGTENTEAFF. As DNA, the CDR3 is TGTGCCAGCAGCTTAGCACTTATATCCGGGACAGAGAACACTGAAGCTTTCTTT. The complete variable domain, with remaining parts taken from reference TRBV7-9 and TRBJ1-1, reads DTGVSQNPRHKITKRGQNVTFRCDPISEHNRLYWYRQTLGQGPEFLTYFQNEAQLEKSRLLSDRFSAERPKGSFSTLEIQRTEQGDSAMYLCASSLALISGTENTEAFFGQGTRLTVV.